The table lists the clone carrying this T cell receptor (beta chain) with a count of one. Authors' methods: Reference gene primer amplification yielded estimated nucleated cell counts. Sequencing used immunoSEQ multiplex PCR; TCRdb keeps in-frame clones, though not all of them. The V and J calls and clone size were taken over from that table, and D and trimming were inferred from the DNA. The sample includes 110,000 or so clones, around 83% of them seen just once. This sample is drawn from a study of blood T cell repertoires in COVID-19. Study as a whole: The United States, Italy and Spain supplied acute and convalescent COVID-19 samples. PBMCs, B-cell-depleted T cells, or T cells were the source of the cDNA or gDNA that made up the material.

CDR3 length equals 20 residues. The J gene is TRBJ1-3, the V gene TRBV21-1; the table's D call, TRBD1, was not checked against the DNA. TRBV21-1 is tagged as a pseudogene. Sequencing input: peripheral blood. The TCR sequence derives from a man between 35 and 55 years old with acute or convalescent COVID-19. The CDR3 DNA reads as TGTGCCAGCAGCAAAAAACGCACAGGAACATTACCAGACTCTGGAAACACCATATATTTT. This gives the protein CASSKKRTGTLPDSGNTIYF.